This T cell receptor beta chain stems from a study of blood T cell repertoires in COVID-19. In the study overall: Italy, Spain and the United States were the sources of the convalescent and acute COVID-19 samples.

There are 14 residues in the CDR3. V lost 3 bases, J lost 4 bases, and 12 bases lay in between. Germline-derived CDR1 and CDR2 are MDHEN and SYDVKM. Individuals drawn from about 26 US areas were about 18 to 100 years old. Cohort assignment relied on participant-reported clinical history. No more than 2 weeks before study entry, exposed participants had met a case of COVID-19. TCRdb's copy holds only in-frame clones and misses some; the assay was immunoSEQ multiplex PCR. Among 120,000 to 150,000 clones listed, about four fifths were seen once. The TCR was taken from a woman under 30 who had been exposed to COVID-19. Material for sequencing was PBMCs or T cells enriched from blood (not recorded which). V and J are TRBV28 and TRBJ1-2, with D possibly TRBD1 on 5 matching bases. DNA of the CDR3: TGTGCCAGCAGTTTTGGGGGGGAAGGCTATGGCTACACCTTC. It yields the protein CASSFGGEGYGYTF.